The next 31 T cell receptor beta chains were all read from a single sample in a study of blood T cell repertoires in COVID-19. The assay was immunoSEQ multiplex PCR, and TCRdb's table has in-frame clones only and misses some. The sample holds 55,000 to 60,000 clones; under 90% are singletons and the top ten take around 4.5%. The specimen sequenced was peripheral blood. The receptor set was obtained from a middle-aged man with active COVID-19.

This chain connects TRBV10-3 to TRBJ2-7, with 12 nucleotides matching TRBD2. The J segment lost 5 bases and the V segment lost 4 bases, leaving 6 bases of the junction unmatched. The CDR3 spans 15 residues. Germline V gene data show CDR1 as ENHRY and CDR2 as SYGVKD. CDR3 coding DNA: TGTGCCATCAGTGCCCGACTAGCGGGAGAGGACGAGCAGTACTTC. Protein product: CAISARLAGEDEQYF.

This sequence joins TRBV9 and TRBJ2-1; 11 bases are shared with TRBD2. V shed 4 bases and J 4 bases; nucleotides not matched to a gene: 4. CDR3 length: 15 amino acids. Germline CDR1 reads SGDLS; CDR2 reads YYNGEE. The CDR3 is CASSLSGREYNEQFF. In nucleotides, the CDR3 is TGTGCCAGCAGCCTTAGCGGGAGGGAGTACAATGAGCAGTTCTTC.

The CDR3 is CASSVQGMNNSPLHF. The CDR3 DNA reads as TGTGCCAGCAGTGTACAGGGGATGAATAATTCACCCCTCCACTTT. The chain has TRBV27 and TRBJ1-6; 7 bases are a match to TRBD1. Germline CDR1 MNHEY, CDR2 SMNVEV (reference sequence). V dropped 5 bases and J dropped 5; count of bases not matched to a gene: 6. The CDR3 is made up of 15 amino acids.

The chain uses TRBV18 and TRBJ2-7, with 8 bases aligning to TRBD1. Germline assignment: CDR1 KGHSH and CDR2 LQKENI. With V trimmed by 4 bases and J by 1 base, 12 bases remained unmatched. CDR3 length: 17 residues. The CDR3 sequence is CASSRKPGTGNSYEQYF. The CDR3 DNA sequence: TGTGCCAGCTCACGGAAACCTGGGACAGGTAATTCCTACGAGCAGTACTTC.

This sequence joins TRBV6-5 and TRBJ1-6; D not resolved. The V gene lost 4 bases and the J gene lost 6 bases, with 7 bases spanning the gap. The CDR3 length is 13 residues. Looked up from germline, CDR1 is MNHEY and CDR2 is SVGAGI. CDR3 coding DNA: TGTGCCAGCAGTTCACAGCCTAATTCACCCCTCCACTTT. As protein: CASSSQPNSPLHF.

This chain joins TRBV30 and TRBJ1-2, with D unclear. Trimming took off 3 bases at V and 4 bases at J, with 18 bases between the two ends. This CDR3 region has 15 residues. Germline CDR1 is GTSNPN and CDR2 is SVGIG (reference sequence). The CDR3 region has the DNA TGTGCCTGGAGCGACCGTTCTGGGCGTATCTATGGCTACACCTTC. Its translation: CAWSDRSGRIYGYTF.

The genes are TRBV7-9 and TRBJ2-3; 9 nucleotides align to TRBD2. Germline V CDR1 and CDR2: SEHNR, FQNEAQ (reference sequence). V lost 0 bases to trimming and J lost 4 bases; unmatched junction nucleotides: 14. This CDR3 region has 19 residues. The CDR3 region is CASSLAPTSGSRVPDTQYF. The CDR3 DNA reads TGTGCCAGCAGCTTAGCGCCTACTAGCGGGTCGAGAGTACCAGATACGCAGTATTTT.

The J gene is TRBJ1-4, the V gene TRBV28; TRBD1 matches 7 bases. The CDR3 is 14 residues long. The V segment lost 6 bases and the J segment 5 bases; nucleotides outside the gene matches: 6. Per germline, CDR1 MDHEN and CDR2 SYDVKM. The CDR3 nucleotides read TGTGCCAGCAGCCGATCGGGACAGAATGAAAAACTGTTTTTT. This codes for CASSRSGQNEKLFF. The full variable domain, rest sourced from reference TRBV28 and TRBJ1-4, is DVKVTQSSRYLVKRTGEKVFLECVQDMDHENMFWYRQDPGLGLRLIYFSYDVKMKEKGDIPEGYSVSREKKERFSLILESASTNQTSMYLCASSRSGQNEKLFFGSGTQLSVL.

This chain uses TRBV7-9 with TRBJ2-7; TRBD1 agrees at 8 bases. CDR3 length: 15 residues. Germline V lookup: CDR1 SEHNR, CDR2 FQNEAQ (reference sequence). Trimming took 5 bases from V and 3 from J; bases not matched to a gene: 9. CDR3 sequence (DNA): TGTGCCAGCAGCCCGCGACAGGGGCTCGACTACGAGCAGTACTTC. Translation: CASSPRQGLDYEQYF.

The chain has TRBV4-1 and TRBJ2-1; 8 positions agree with TRBD2. The CDR3 covers 15 residues. V gave up 0 bases and J gave up 5 bases; unmatched junction bases: 3. Germline CDR1 is MGHRA and CDR2 is YSYEKL. The CDR3 region has the DNA TGCGCCAGCAGCCAAGATGGAGCGGGAGACAATGAGCAGTTCTTC. Translating gives CASSQDGAGDNEQFF.

The chain is built from TRBV19 and TRBJ1-2; 8 bases match TRBD1. The length of the CDR3 is 14 residues. Germline-derived CDR1 and CDR2 are LNHDA and SQIVND (reference sequence). J gave up 6 bases and V 10 bases, and 13 bases lay outside the gene matches. The CDR3 DNA is TGTGCCACCAGGACAGGGAGGTTTTATGATGGCTACACCTTC. As protein: CATRTGRFYDGYTF. Variable domain in full (rest from reference TRBV19 and TRBJ1-2): DGGITQSPKYLFRKEGQNVTLSCEQNLNHDAMYWYRQDPGQGLRLIYYSQIVNDFQKGDIAEGYSVSREKKESFPLTVTSAQKNPTAFYLCATRTGRFYDGYTFGSGTRLTVV.

The genes are TRBV7-6 and TRBJ1-4, with 8 bases lining up with TRBD1. V lost 4 bases and J lost 11; bases outside the gene matches: 12. This CDR3 is 15 amino acids long. Germline CDR1 reads SGHVS; CDR2 reads FNYEAQ. This CDR3 is CASSYETGTGRKLFF. The CDR3 region has the DNA TGTGCCAGCAGCTATGAGACCGGGACAGGTCGTAAACTGTTTTTT.

The chain's CDR3 is CASSTGTGREQYF. The CDR3 DNA is TGTGCCAGCAGTACTGGGACAGGGAGGGAGCAGTACTTC. V usage is TRBV6-6 and J usage is TRBJ2-7, with 9 bases aligning to TRBD1. This CDR3 has 13 residues. Germline-derived CDR1 and CDR2 are MNHNY and SVGAGI (reference sequence). The V gene end was trimmed by 5 bases and the J gene end by 7 bases; junction bases not matched to a gene: 6.

V gene TRBV7-3 combines with J gene TRBJ2-3; tentatively, D is TRBD2 (5 bases). Germline loops: CDR1 SGHTA, CDR2 FQGTGA. This CDR3 comprises 15 residues. The ends were cut back, 3 bases at V and 1 base at J, with 11 bases in the middle. CDR3 amino acids: CASSLSGSRTDTQYF. For the CDR3, the DNA is TGTGCCAGCAGCTTGAGCGGCTCGCGCACAGATACGCAGTATTTT.

This clone was seen only once. This chain uses TRBV6-5 with TRBJ2-1; D uncertain. Germline CDR1 is MNHEY and CDR2 is SVGAGI. V was shortened by 0 bases and J by 3 bases, with 6 bases between the two germline ends. This CDR3 comprises 14 residues. CDR3 in amino acids: CASSYSSLYNEQFF. DNA of the CDR3: TGTGCCAGCAGTTACTCCTCCCTCTACAATGAGCAGTTCTTC.

The chain couples TRBV6-1 to TRBJ2-7, with D perhaps TRBD2 (6 bases). Per the germline V gene, CDR1 is MNHNS and CDR2 is SASEGT. The CDR3 contains 13 residues. Trimming shortened V by 3 bases and J by 6 bases, and 12 bases separated the two germline ends. Written as DNA, the CDR3 is TGTGCCAGCAGTGATACTAGCTATGGCGAGCAGTACTTC. It translates to CASSDTSYGEQYF.

V is TRBV7-2 and J is TRBJ1-5; D is perhaps TRBD1 (6 bases). V was trimmed by 2 bases and J by 2 bases, leaving 7 bases between them. The length of the CDR3 is 14 residues. Looked up from germline, CDR1 is SGHTA and CDR2 is FQGNSA. The CDR3, as DNA: TGTGCCAGCAGCTTACGACAGGGCAATCAGCCCCAGCATTTT. This gives the protein CASSLRQGNQPQHF. The whole variable domain, filled in from reference TRBV7-2 and TRBJ1-5, reads GAGVSQSPSNKVTEKGKDVELRCDPISGHTALYWYRQSLGQGLEFLIYFQGNSAPDKSGLPSDRFSAERTGGSVSTLTIQRTQQEDSAVYLCASSLRQGNQPQHFGDGTRLSIL.

The CDR3 bases are TGTGCCACCAGCAGAGTAGGACTATACCAAGAGACCCAGTACTTC. The encoded protein is CATSRVGLYQETQYF. This chain joins TRBV15 and TRBJ2-5; D is perhaps TRBD2 (6 bases). Trimming left V 1 base short and J 0 bases short, with 9 bases between. The CDR3 is 15 residues long. CDR1 is LNHNV and CDR2 is YYDKDF in the germline V gene (reference sequence). Looking up the rest from reference TRBV15 and TRBJ2-5 gives the full variable domain: DAMVIQNPRYQVTQFGKPVTLSCSQTLNHNVMYWYQQKSSQAPKLLFHYYDKDFNNEADTPDNFQSRRPNTSFCFLDIRSPGLGDTAMYLCATSRVGLYQETQYFGPGTRLLVL.

This sequence joins TRBV30 and TRBJ1-3, with 7 bases fitting TRBD1. V trimming: 0 bases; J trimming: 6 bases; junction bases outside the gene matches: 5. This CDR3 contains 14 residues. Germline loops: CDR1 GTSNPN, CDR2 SVGIG (reference sequence). The CDR3 here is CAWSVQGLTNTIYF. CDR3 bases: TGTGCCTGGAGTGTACAGGGGCTGACAAACACCATATATTTT.

The gene calls are TRBV19 and TRBJ2-7, with TRBD1 matching over 8 bases. This CDR3 has 14 residues. Germline V CDR1 and CDR2: LNHDA, SQIVND (reference sequence). V shed 1 base and J 2 bases; nucleotides not matched to a gene: 1. The CDR3, as DNA: TGTGCCAGTAGTATAGTACAGGGGGCCTACGAGCAGTACTTC. This translates into CASSIVQGAYEQYF.

The chain combines TRBV5-1 with TRBJ1-1, with D unclear. Trimming pared 0 bases from V and 8 bases from J, leaving 11 bases between. This CDR3 has 13 residues. Germline CDR1 reads SGHRS; CDR2 reads YFSETQ. CDR3: CASSLVRAEEAFF. CDR3 nucleotides: TGCGCCAGCAGCTTGGTTCGTGCTGAGGAAGCTTTCTTT.

The chain recombines TRBV4-2 with TRBJ2-3; 8 bases line up with TRBD2. The CDR3 sequence is 16 residues long. V lost 1 base to trimming and J lost 0 bases; unmatched junction nucleotides: 3. Germline V gene sequence: CDR1 LGHNA, CDR2 YNFKEQ. Here the CDR3 reads CASSQAGTRSTDTQYF. The CDR3 DNA is TGTGCCAGCAGCCAAGCCGGGACTAGAAGCACAGATACGCAGTATTTT.

The genes are TRBV18 and TRBJ2-1; D gene ambiguous. The CDR3 runs to 19 residues. V shed 3 bases and J shed 0 bases, with 21 bases lying between them. In germline, CDR1 is KGHSH, CDR2 LQKENI. This CDR3 reads CASSPLRRPWRTSYNEQFF. In DNA form, the CDR3 reads TGTGCCAGCTCACCTCTGAGGAGACCCTGGAGAACCTCCTACAATGAGCAGTTCTTC.

The V and J genes are TRBV4-1 and TRBJ2-3; possibly TRBD2 for D (6 bases). CDR3 length: 13 amino acids. V dropped 1 base and J dropped 6 bases, with 8 bases sitting between them. CDR1 and CDR2 (germline): MGHRA, YSYEKL. CDR3 in amino acids: CASSQVGGDTQYF. The DNA of the CDR3 is TGCGCCAGCAGCCAAGTTGGAGGGGATACGCAGTATTTT.

The chain combines TRBV19 with TRBJ2-3; tentative D call: TRBD2 (5 bases). Germline CDR1 LNHDA, CDR2 SQIVND (reference sequence). The CDR3 is 17 residues long. V lost 3 bases, J lost 0 bases, and 16 bases lay in between. CDR3 bases: TGTGCCAGTAGTATTGGAGTCGGCGGGTCTAGCACAGATACGCAGTATTTT. It yields the protein CASSIGVGGSSTDTQYF.

The chain combines TRBV4-1 with TRBJ1-1; TRBD1 is a possible D gene (6 bases). Germline V gene sequence: CDR1 MGHRA, CDR2 YSYEKL. CDR3 length: 16 residues. V gave up 7 bases and J gave up 5 bases, with 23 bases separating them. In nucleotides, the CDR3 is TGCGCCAGCATCCCCAGGAGGTCAGGGGAGAAAACTGAAGCTTTCTTT. This translates into CASIPRRSGEKTEAFF.

The chain combines TRBV2 with TRBJ1-5; D unresolved. V shed 6 bases and J shed 2 bases, with 8 bases lying between them. CDR1 SNHLY and CDR2 FYNNEI come from the germline V gene. The CDR3 runs 13 residues. CDR3 amino acids: CASRGDGNQPQHF. As DNA, the CDR3 is TGTGCCAGCAGGGGAGATGGCAATCAGCCCCAGCATTTT.

V and J are TRBV10-1 and TRBJ2-7; tentatively, D is TRBD1 (7 bases). The CDR3 loop spans 13 amino acids. The V gene's germline CDR1 is WNHNN and CDR2 SYGVQD (reference sequence). Trimming pared 6 bases from V and 9 bases from J, leaving 18 bases between. CDR3 region: CASSDADREVQYF. The CDR3 DNA reads as TGCGCCAGCAGCGACGCTGACAGGGAGGTGCAGTACTTC.

This sequence joins TRBV18 and TRBJ1-1, with 7 positions matching TRBD1. V lost 4 bases to trimming and J lost 2 bases; unmatched junction nucleotides: 7. The CDR3 has 15 amino acids. Germline CDR1 and CDR2: KGHSH and LQKENI. CDR3 sequence: CASSRPGQSNTEAFF. The CDR3, as DNA: TGTGCCAGCTCACGGCCGGGACAGTCAAACACTGAAGCTTTCTTT.

CDR3 in amino acids: CASSERDRDYQPQHF. Here the CDR3 DNA reads TGTGCCAGCAGTGAACGGGACAGGGATTATCAGCCCCAGCATTTT. The chain employs TRBV2 and TRBJ1-5; 9 bases line up with TRBD1. From germline, CDR1 is SNHLY and CDR2 FYNNEI. V trimming: 2 bases; J trimming: 5 bases; junction bases outside the gene matches: 4. There are 15 residues in the CDR3. Looking up the rest from reference TRBV2 and TRBJ1-5 gives the full variable domain: EPEVTQTPSHQVTQMGQEVILRCVPISNHLYFYWYRQILGQKVEFLVSFYNNEISEKSEIFDDQFSVERPDGSNFTLKIRSTKLEDSAMYFCASSERDRDYQPQHFGDGTRLSIL.

The CDR3 region is CAWSSQLGYSNQPQHF. The CDR3 bases are TGTGCCTGGAGTTCCCAACTCGGTTATAGCAATCAGCCCCAGCATTTT. The rearrangement uses TRBV30 and TRBJ1-5, with D hard to call. Germline V gene lookup returns CDR1 GTSNPN and CDR2 SVGIG (reference sequence). The CDR3 has 16 amino acids. Between the trimmed V and J ends, which lost 2 bases and 0 bases, there was a span of 14 bases.